Shown below are 3 T cell receptor beta chains from a single sample sequenced in a study of shared clonotypes between healthy human individuals. TCRdb keeps only in-frame clones here, not all; method: immunoSEQ multiplex PCR. The sample contains approximately 2.1 million clones, more than 80% of which appear only once. Sequenced input: naive CD4+ T cells from PBMCs. Described subset: CD45RA+ positively selected. These receptor sequences come from a man younger than 35 in good health. Some clones in this sample may be carry-over from other donors' samples.

The chain recombines TRBV28 with TRBJ2-1; 10 bases map to TRBD1. This CDR3 spans 15 amino acids. The ends lost 3 bases at V and 8 bases at J; junction bases unmatched: 7. CDR1 and CDR2 from the germline V gene are MDHEN and SYDVKM. The CDR3 is CASSFSGTGVHEQFF. The CDR3 DNA reads as TGTGCCAGCAGTTTTTCCGGGACAGGGGTCCATGAGCAGTTCTTC.

This chain uses TRBV7-9 with TRBJ1-1, with TRBD1 as a possible D gene (6 bases). The germline V and J ends were trimmed by 5 bases and 7 bases, with 17 bases remaining between them. The germline gives CDR1 SEHNR, CDR2 FQNEAQ (reference sequence). The CDR3 is made up of 14 amino acids. The CDR3 nucleotides read TGTGCCAGCAGCACCGGGGGCGGCGGGTTTGAAGCTTTCTTT. The encoded protein is CASSTGGGGFEAFF.

The rearrangement joins TRBV9 to TRBJ2-7, with D possibly being TRBD1 or TRBD2 (5 bases each). The ends were cut back, 4 bases at V and 1 base at J, with 15 bases in the middle. Looked up from germline, CDR1 is SGDLS and CDR2 is YYNGEE. The CDR3 consists of 15 residues. The CDR3 loop is CASSPTAGGSYEQYF. The CDR3 DNA follows: TGTGCCAGCAGCCCTACAGCTGGGGGTTCCTACGAGCAGTACTTC.